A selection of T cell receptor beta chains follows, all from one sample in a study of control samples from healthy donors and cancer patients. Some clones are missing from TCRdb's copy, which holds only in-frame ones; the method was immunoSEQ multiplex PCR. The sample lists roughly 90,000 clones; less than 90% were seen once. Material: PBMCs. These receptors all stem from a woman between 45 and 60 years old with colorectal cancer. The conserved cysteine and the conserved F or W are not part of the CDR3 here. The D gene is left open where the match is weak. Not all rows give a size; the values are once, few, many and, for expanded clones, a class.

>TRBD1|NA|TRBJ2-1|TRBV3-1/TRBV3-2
ATCTGGDEQF
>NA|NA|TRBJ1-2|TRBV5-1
ASRKDIANYGYT
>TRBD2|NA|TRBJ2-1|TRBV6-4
ASSDSGTSGDREQF
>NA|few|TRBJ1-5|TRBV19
ASRHSQNQPQH
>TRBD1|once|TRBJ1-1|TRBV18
ASSPPRQGEAF
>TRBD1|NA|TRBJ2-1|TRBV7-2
ASSFQGASNEQF
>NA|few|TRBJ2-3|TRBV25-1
ASRSGTQVTQY
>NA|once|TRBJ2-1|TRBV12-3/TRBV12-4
ASSLRPHNEQF
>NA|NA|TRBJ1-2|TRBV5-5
ASSTSTKGYGYT
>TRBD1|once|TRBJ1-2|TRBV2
ASSDYPGGRKGYT
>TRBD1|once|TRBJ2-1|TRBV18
ASSPGTGSLYNEQF
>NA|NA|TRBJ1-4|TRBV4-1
ASSQVGTTNEKLF
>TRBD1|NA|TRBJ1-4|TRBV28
ASSPGTGYAKLF
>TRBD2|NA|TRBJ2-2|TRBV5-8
ASSLELWRGSTGELF
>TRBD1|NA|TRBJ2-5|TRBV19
ASSKGQGGGTQY
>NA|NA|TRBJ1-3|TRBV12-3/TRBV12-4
ASSYGGNTIY
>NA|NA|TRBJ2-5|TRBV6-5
ASRRGSSGETQY
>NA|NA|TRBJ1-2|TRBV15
ATSPSGLGYT
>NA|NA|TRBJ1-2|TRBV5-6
ASSPGGTLYGYT
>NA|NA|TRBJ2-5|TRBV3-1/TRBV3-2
ASSQDLLSGTQQETQY
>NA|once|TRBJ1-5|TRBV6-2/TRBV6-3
ASSYPGNQPQH
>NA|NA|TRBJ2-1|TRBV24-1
ATSDAGDNEQF
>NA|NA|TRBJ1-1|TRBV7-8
ASSAGRPNTEAF
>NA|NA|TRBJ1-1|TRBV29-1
SVGRGLNTEAF
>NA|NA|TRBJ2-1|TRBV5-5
ASSLRGSSYNEQF
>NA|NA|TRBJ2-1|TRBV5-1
ASSLWDTNFYNEQF
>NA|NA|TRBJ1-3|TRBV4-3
ASSQDKKGSGNTIY
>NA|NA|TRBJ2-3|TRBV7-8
ASSLASATDTQY
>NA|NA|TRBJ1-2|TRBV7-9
ASSFFGGYT
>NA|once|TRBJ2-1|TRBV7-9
ASSFGLYYNEQF
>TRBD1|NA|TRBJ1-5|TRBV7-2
ASSLLTGLNQPQH
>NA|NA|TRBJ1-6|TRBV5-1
ASSLGDGNSPLH
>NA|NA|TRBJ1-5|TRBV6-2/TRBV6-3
ASSFEYSNQPQH
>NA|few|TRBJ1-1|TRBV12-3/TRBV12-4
ASSLSPQTEAF
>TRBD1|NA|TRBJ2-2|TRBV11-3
ASSKDRGYGGELF
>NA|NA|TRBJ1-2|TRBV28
ASSQGFNYGYT
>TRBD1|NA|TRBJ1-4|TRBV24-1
ATSDCGTGYEKLF
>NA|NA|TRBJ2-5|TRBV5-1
ASSSQETQY
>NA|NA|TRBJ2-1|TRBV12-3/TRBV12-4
ASRSRNEQF
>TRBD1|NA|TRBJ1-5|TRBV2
ASSGQGPSNQPQH
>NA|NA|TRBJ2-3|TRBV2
ASSVTGGATDTQY
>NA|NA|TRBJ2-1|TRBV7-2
ASSLAQVGVSAGF
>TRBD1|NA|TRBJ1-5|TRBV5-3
ARSRTGKNQPQH
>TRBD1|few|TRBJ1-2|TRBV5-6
ASSLRQGDGYT
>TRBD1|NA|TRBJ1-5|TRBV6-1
ASSEERVGGGFYQPQH
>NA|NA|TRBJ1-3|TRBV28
ASSSQGASGNTIY
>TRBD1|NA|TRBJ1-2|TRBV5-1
ASSSTGDYGYT
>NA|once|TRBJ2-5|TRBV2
ASSPAGETQY
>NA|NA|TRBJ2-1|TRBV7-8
ASSLVEGTAHNEQF